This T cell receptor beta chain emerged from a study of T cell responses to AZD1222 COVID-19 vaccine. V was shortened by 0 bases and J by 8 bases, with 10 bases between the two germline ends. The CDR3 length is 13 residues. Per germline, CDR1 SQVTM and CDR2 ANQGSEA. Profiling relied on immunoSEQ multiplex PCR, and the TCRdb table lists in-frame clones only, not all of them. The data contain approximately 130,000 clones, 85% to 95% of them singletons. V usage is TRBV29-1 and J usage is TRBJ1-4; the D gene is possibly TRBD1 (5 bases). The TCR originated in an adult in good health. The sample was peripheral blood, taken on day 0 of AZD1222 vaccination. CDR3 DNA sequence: TGCAGCGTTGAAGATCTGGGGGAGGAAAAACTGTTTTTT. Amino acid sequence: CSVEDLGEEKLFF.